Included here is one T cell receptor (beta chain) sequence, with context. Its antigen is undetermined. These data come from a study of shared clonotypes between healthy human individuals. Notes on the study in general: Though the depth was large, rarefaction showed that sorted-subset sequencing was incomplete.

The CD4+ fraction was divided into a CD45RA+ naive subset and a CD45RA-negative memory subset. The table came from immunoSEQ multiplex PCR; TCRdb's copy has only in-frame clones and leaves some out. The top ten hold about 1.5% of the sample, which has about 1 million clones, around 74% seen once. There are 15 residues in the CDR3. Germline CDR1 is LNHDA and CDR2 is SQIVND (reference sequence). V was clipped by 3 bases and J by 2 bases, with 13 bases between them. Material for sequencing was memory CD4+ T cells sorted from blood. Specified subset: CD45RA-negative fraction. The gene calls are TRBV19 and TRBJ1-2; D is possibly TRBD1 (5 bases). The TCR was taken from a man aged 18 to 35 in good health. The CDR3 bases are TGTGCCAGTAGTATGGTGGAACGGGGCAACTATGGCTACACCTTC. Amino acid sequence: CASSMVERGNYGYTF. Full variable domain (outside the CDR3, taken from reference TRBV19 and TRBJ1-2): DGGITQSPKYLFRKEGQNVTLSCEQNLNHDAMYWYRQDPGQGLRLIYYSQIVNDFQKGDIAEGYSVSREKKESFPLTVTSAQKNPTAFYLCASSMVERGNYGYTFGSGTRLTVV.